This T cell receptor beta chain was sequenced during a study of CD8 T cells in Susac syndrome. Study-wide context: Among the Susac syndrome patients sequenced, over 5 had active disease and under 10 were in remission.

Diagnostic criteria for definite or probable disease, in their recently defined form, were met by the patients with Susac syndrome. Random hexamers primed reverse transcription of 0.5 to 1 ug RNA. TCRdb recomputed calls from the immunoSEQ multiplex PCR reads with MiXCR, one row per CDR3 protein. Of over 70,000 distinct CDR3 sequences in the sample, roughly 96% were seen once. CDR1 and CDR2 (germline): MNHEY, SVGEGT. Trimming left V 2 bases short and J 0 bases short, with 14 bases between. The CDR3 length is 17 residues. This clonotype was obtained from a human donor with Susac syndrome. Source material: CD8+ T cells from PBMCs. V is TRBV6-2 or TRBV6-3 and J is TRBJ1-5; D perhaps matches TRBD1 (5 bases). CDR3 nucleotides: TGTGCCAGCAGTTACGTCAGGGCCGGGGCTAGCAATCAGCCCCAGCATTTT. Translating it yields CASSYVRAGASNQPQHF.